The rows below give T cell receptor beta chains drawn from one sample of a study of graft-versus-host responses after intestinal transplantation. Sequencing was performed with immunoSEQ multiplex PCR; in TCRdb, only in-frame clones are kept and a portion is missing. The data show 8,500 to 10,000 clones, 75% to 90% seen once. Sequenced material: ileum tissue, taken roughly 700 days after intestinal transplantation. These receptor sequences come from a human patient who received an intestinal transplant, so some T cells may come from the graft donor. Each CDR3 is given with its conserved first and last residue. A D gene is named only where the DNA matches it firmly. Some rows have no size entry. The others give once, few or many, or a class for an expanded clone.

V	size	J	D	CDR3	DNA
TRBV5-5	NA	TRBJ1-5	NA	CASSRRFDSNQPQHF	TGTGCCAGCAGCCGAAGGTTTGATAGCAATCAGCCCCAGCATTTT
TRBV6-5	NA	TRBJ2-7	NA	CASSYQGRYEQYF	TGTGCCAGCAGTTATCAGGGACGCTACGAGCAGTACTTC
TRBV19	NA	TRBJ1-2	NA	CATSGGDYGYTF	TGTGCCACTTCGGGCGGCGACTATGGCTACACCTTC
TRBV5-1	NA	TRBJ1-4	NA	CASSPRTTNEKLFF	TGCGCCAGCAGCCCAAGAACAACTAATGAAAAACTGTTTTTT
TRBV27	NA	TRBJ1-6	NA	CASSLSPAAANSPLHF	TGTGCCAGCAGTTTATCGCCGGCGGCAGCCAATTCACCCCTCCACTTT
TRBV7-9	NA	TRBJ2-7	NA	CASSPGTAFSYEQYF	TGTGCCAGCAGCCCCGGCACTGCCTTCTCCTACGAGCAGTACTTC
TRBV15	NA	TRBJ2-3	NA	CATSREAGSPDTQYF	TGTGCCACCAGCAGAGAGGCCGGGTCCCCAGATACGCAGTATTTT
TRBV6-5	NA	TRBJ2-7	TRBD2	CASRQTSGGTYEQYF	TGTGCCAGCAGGCAGACTAGCGGGGGGACGTACGAGCAGTACTTC
TRBV7-2	NA	TRBJ2-3	NA	CASSLGSTDVFDTQYF	TGTGCCAGCAGCTTAGGGTCGACTGACGTGTTTGATACGCAGTATTTT
TRBV29-1	NA	TRBJ1-2	NA	CSVEELAAGKGYTF	TGCAGCGTTGAAGAGCTGGCAGCAGGTAAAGGCTACACCTTC
TRBV27	NA	TRBJ1-1	TRBD1	CASSFDPNRGTEAFF	TGTGCCAGCAGTTTTGATCCGAACAGGGGGACTGAAGCTTTCTTT
TRBV20-1	NA	TRBJ2-1	NA	CSAREGNEQFF	TGCAGTGCTAGAGAGGGCAATGAGCAGTTCTTC
TRBV5-6	NA	TRBJ2-1	TRBD2	CASISLAGGNYNEQFF	TGTGCCAGCATCTCCCTAGCGGGGGGCAATTACAATGAGCAGTTCTTC
TRBV2	NA	TRBJ2-2	NA	CASMEIGELFF	TGTGCCAGCATGGAGATCGGGGAGCTGTTTTTT
TRBV7-9	NA	TRBJ2-6	NA	CASSVPNLGAGANVLTF	TGTGCCAGCAGCGTGCCAAACCTAGGGGCTGGGGCCAACGTCCTGACTTTC
TRBV27	NA	TRBJ2-7	NA	CASKPRDTGRREQYF	TGTGCCAGCAAGCCGCGGGACACTGGACGGCGCGAGCAGTACTTC
TRBV30	NA	TRBJ2-7	TRBD1	CALLTWTGRYEQYF	TGTGCCTTACTAACCTGGACAGGCAGGTACGAGCAGTACTTC
TRBV23-1	NA	TRBJ2-1	TRBD2	CAASDYGRANYNEQFF	TGCGCCGCCTCCGACTACGGGAGGGCCAACTACAATGAGCAGTTCTTC
TRBV5-1	NA	TRBJ1-4	NA	CASSSDPGRGEKLFF	TGCGCCAGCAGCTCGGACCCCGGGAGGGGTGAAAAACTGTTTTTT
TRBV5-1	NA	TRBJ2-7	NA	CASSPNTGAAYEQYF	TGCGCCAGCAGCCCAAACACCGGCGCGGCCTACGAGCAGTACTTC
TRBV27	NA	TRBJ1-4	TRBD1	CASSLSGQSRDEKLFF	TGTGCCAGCAGTTTATCGGGACAGTCAAGGGATGAAAAACTGTTTTTT
TRBV2	NA	TRBJ1-4	NA	CASRGLGNEKLFF	TGTGCCAGCAGGGGGCTCGGTAATGAAAAACTGTTTTTT
TRBV28	NA	TRBJ2-7	NA	CASSIDRLDSYEQYF	TGTGCCAGCAGTATAGACCGACTGGACTCCTACGAGCAGTACTTC
TRBV4-1	NA	TRBJ2-2	TRBD1	CASSQAGTAFTGELFF	TGCGCCAGCAGCCAGGCCGGGACAGCCTTCACCGGGGAGCTGTTTTTT
TRBV29-1	NA	TRBJ2-7	NA	CSAETHGDEQYF	TGCAGCGCTGAAACTCATGGGGACGAGCAGTACTTC
TRBV30	NA	TRBJ2-3	TRBD1	CAWSVWAGGQDTQYF	TGTGCCTGGAGTGTATGGGCAGGGGGCCAAGATACGCAGTATTTT
TRBV7-9	NA	TRBJ2-5	NA	CASSVIADFETQYF	TGTGCCAGCTCCGTCATCGCTGACTTTGAGACCCAGTACTTC
TRBV18	NA	TRBJ2-7	TRBD1	CASSSRTGGNLYEQYF	TGTGCCAGCTCATCTAGGACAGGGGGGAACCTCTACGAGCAGTACTTC
TRBV5-4	NA	TRBJ1-1	TRBD1	CASSLKSGGLTEAFF	TGTGCCAGCAGCTTGAAATCAGGGGGCCTGACTGAAGCTTTCTTT
TRBV7-2	NA	TRBJ1-1	NA	CASSYREFTEAFF	TGTGCCAGCAGCTACAGGGAGTTCACTGAAGCTTTCTTT
TRBV5-1	NA	TRBJ2-1	NA	CASSLVGAPNNEQFF	TGCGCCAGCAGCTTGGTGGGGGCTCCCAACAATGAGCAGTTCTTC
TRBV27	NA	TRBJ1-1	NA	CASSPLGPNTEAFF	TGTGCCAGCAGTCCGCTAGGTCCGAACACTGAAGCTTTCTTT
TRBV9	NA	TRBJ2-1	NA	CASSPLATSYNEQFF	TGTGCCAGCAGCCCACTAGCTACCTCCTACAATGAGCAGTTCTTC
TRBV5-4	NA	TRBJ1-2	TRBD1	CASSPGTGGTHGYTF	TGTGCCAGCAGCCCAGGGACAGGGGGCACTCATGGCTACACCTTC
TRBV27	NA	TRBJ2-3	TRBD2	CASKGLAGGQGDTQYF	TGTGCCAGTAAAGGGCTAGCGGGGGGCCAGGGAGATACGCAGTATTTT
TRBV13	once	TRBJ2-7	NA	CASSRNKGADRFHEQYF	TGTGCCAGCAGCCGCAATAAAGGAGCCGACAGGTTCCACGAGCAGTACTTC
TRBV13	NA	TRBJ1-4	NA	CASSLGQKLTNEKLFF	TGTGCCAGCAGCTTAGGCCAGAAATTAACTAATGAAAAACTGTTTTTT
TRBV29-1	NA	TRBJ1-2	NA	CSVERAGTSYGYTF	TGCAGCGTTGAACGTGCAGGAACCTCCTATGGCTACACCTTC
TRBV7-9	NA	TRBJ2-4	NA	CASSLVGDTYKNIQYF	TGTGCCAGCAGCTTAGTCGGGGACACCTACAAAAACATTCAGTACTTC
TRBV5-6	NA	TRBJ2-2	TRBD2	CASSLAGGGARELFF	TGTGCCAGCAGCTTGGCTGGCGGGGGGGCCCGGGAGCTGTTTTTT
TRBV6-5	NA	TRBJ1-2	TRBD1	CASSYSQGVYGYTF	TGTGCCAGCAGTTACTCCCAGGGGGTCTATGGCTACACCTTC
TRBV5-1	NA	TRBJ1-2	NA	CASSLGGGDNYGYTF	TGCGCCAGCAGCTTGGGCGGGGGTGATAACTATGGCTACACCTTC
TRBV10-3	NA	TRBJ1-3	TRBD1	CAIRKWTGVETGNTIYF	TGTGCCATCAGGAAATGGACAGGGGTGGAAACTGGAAACACCATATATTTT
TRBV11-1	NA	TRBJ2-2	NA	CASSRTVNTGELFF	TGTGCCAGCAGCCGGACAGTCAACACCGGGGAGCTGTTTTTT
TRBV25-1	NA	TRBJ2-5	TRBD2	CASSERGGTETQYF	TGTGCCAGCAGTGAACGGGGGGGGACCGAGACCCAGTACTTC
TRBV27	NA	TRBJ2-2	NA	CASSDQGFGNTGELFF	TGTGCCAGCAGTGACCAGGGGTTTGGGAACACCGGGGAGCTGTTTTTT
TRBV11-2	few	TRBJ2-3	TRBD2	CASSLLAGGRTDTQYF	TGTGCCAGCAGCTTACTAGCGGGAGGTCGGACAGATACGCAGTATTTT
TRBV19	NA	TRBJ2-7	TRBD2	CASSAQGTSGLEQYF	TGTGCCAGTAGTGCACAAGGGACTAGCGGTCTCGAGCAGTACTTC
TRBV28	NA	TRBJ2-7	TRBD2	CASSWGGNEQYF	TGTGCCAGCAGTTGGGGGGGAAACGAGCAGTACTTC
TRBV7-9	NA	TRBJ2-1	TRBD1	CASSLLGTEGEQFF	TGTGCCAGCAGCTTATTGGGGACAGAGGGTGAGCAGTTCTTC
TRBV30	NA	TRBJ2-4	NA	CAWSRGEIQYF	TGTGCCTGGAGTAGGGGGGAAATTCAGTACTTC
TRBV2	NA	TRBJ1-1	NA	CASSGTPAVNTEAFF	TGTGCCAGCAGCGGGACACCTGCTGTTAACACTGAAGCTTTCTTT
TRBV7-6	NA	TRBJ2-7	NA	CASSPIYEQYF	TGTGCCAGCAGCCCGATCTACGAGCAGTACTTC
TRBV7-9	NA	TRBJ1-1	TRBD1	CASSLKGAPEAFF	TGTGCCAGCAGCCTCAAGGGGGCTCCTGAAGCTTTCTTT